Below, 29 T cell receptor beta chains from the same sample are listed, as sequenced in a study of blood T cell repertoires in COVID-19. Only in-frame clones appear in the TCRdb table, and some are missing; sequencing was by immunoSEQ multiplex PCR. The sample lists 55,000 to 75,000 clones, around 77% occurring once. The sequencing sample was made of peripheral blood. These receptor sequences come from a human donor in a cohort sampled during active COVID-19.

This chain connects TRBV5-5 to TRBJ2-7; perhaps TRBD1 as D (6 bases). V lost 1 base, J lost 5 bases, and 13 bases lay in between. The germline gives CDR1 SGHKS, CDR2 YYEKEE (reference sequence). CDR3 length: 14 amino acids. Here the CDR3 reads CASSLRGGGDEQYF. In nucleotides, the CDR3 is TGTGCCAGCAGCTTGAGAGGGGGTGGCGACGAGCAGTACTTC.

The rearrangement joins TRBV5-1 to TRBJ1-2; 7 bases are shared with TRBD1. V gave up 4 bases and J gave up 6 bases; unmatched junction bases: 9. Germline CDR1 and CDR2: SGHRS and YFSETQ. CDR3 length equals 14 residues. This CDR3 reads CASSQTQGQDGYTF. CDR3 coding DNA: TGCGCCAGCAGCCAGACTCAAGGACAGGATGGCTACACCTTC.

The CDR3 sequence is CASSKGQRNGYTF. CDR3 in DNA: TGTGCCAGCAGTAAAGGACAGAGGAACGGCTACACCTTC. This chain joins TRBV28 and TRBJ1-2; D is perhaps TRBD1 (6 bases). The CDR3 is 13 amino acids. V gave up 5 bases and J gave up 8 bases, with 15 bases separating them. Germline V lookup: CDR1 MDHEN, CDR2 SYDVKM.

J is TRBJ2-7 and V is TRBV7-8, with D possibly matching TRBD2 (7 bases). The CDR3 is 14 residues long. Germline loops: CDR1 SGHVS, CDR2 FQNEAQ. V was trimmed by 6 bases and J by 0 bases, leaving 12 bases between them. CDR3 protein: CASRRGGSSYEQYF. CDR3 in DNA: TGTGCCAGCAGAAGGGGGGGGAGCTCCTACGAGCAGTACTTC.

The chain uses TRBV6-2 or TRBV6-3 and TRBJ2-2; D remains unclear. Trimming shortened V by 2 bases and J by 0 bases, and 10 bases separated the two germline ends. The CDR3 totals 16 residues. Germline V lookup: CDR1 MNHEY, CDR2 SVGEGT. DNA of the CDR3: TGTGCCAGCAGTTACGGCCGCACCTCGAACACCGGGGAGCTGTTTTTT. It specifies CASSYGRTSNTGELFF.

The chain carries TRBV7-9 and TRBJ1-1; unclear D gene. V was pared by 0 bases and J by 4 bases, with 12 bases between. The CDR3 length is 15 residues. Germline assignment: CDR1 SEHNR and CDR2 FQNEAQ (reference sequence). This CDR3 is CASSLALREGTEAFF. The DNA for the CDR3 is TGTGCCAGCAGCTTAGCGCTTCGGGAGGGCACTGAAGCTTTCTTT.

The CDR3 coding sequence is TGCGCCAGCAGCCAAGACACTTCCTCTGGGGCCAACGTCCTGACTTTC. Protein sequence: CASSQDTSSGANVLTF. The chain recombines TRBV4-3 with TRBJ2-6, with D unclear. This CDR3 comprises 16 residues. The germline V gene encodes CDR1 LGHNA and CDR2 YSLEER. Trimming took 0 bases from V and 0 from J, leaving 6 bases between them.

The CDR3 sequence: CASSLDGGGSSYEQYF. In DNA form, the CDR3 reads TGCGCCAGCAGCTTGGACGGCGGCGGGAGTTCATACGAGCAGTACTTC. The chain links TRBV5-1 to TRBJ2-7; TRBD2 matches at 7 bases. Per germline, CDR1 SGHRS and CDR2 YFSETQ. This CDR3 is 16 amino acids long. With V trimmed by 0 bases and J by 4 bases, 10 bases remained unmatched.

This chain connects TRBV5-5 to TRBJ2-5, with a weak D call TRBD2 (6 bases). CDR1 is SGHKS and CDR2 is YYEKEE in the germline V gene (reference sequence). V was shortened by 0 bases and J by 5 bases, with 17 bases between the two germline ends. The CDR3 spans 16 residues. CDR3 nucleotides: TGTGCCAGCAGCTTGGGCGGGGTGGGTAGTCGGGAGACCCAGTACTTC. Its protein is CASSLGGVGSRETQYF.

This clone was seen a few times. The chain employs TRBV2 and TRBJ2-2; 9 nucleotides match TRBD2. Germline V gene data show CDR1 as SNHLY and CDR2 as FYNNEI. Trimming removed 4 bases from V and 5 bases from J; junction bases left unmatched: 2. The CDR3 runs to 14 residues. In DNA form, the CDR3 reads TGTGCCAGCAGTGCGGCGGGAGGGACCGGGGAGCTGTTTTTT. Its translation: CASSAAGGTGELFF.

The rearrangement joins TRBV11-3 to TRBJ2-7; 7 bases map to TRBD1. Trimming removed 1 base from V and 6 bases from J; junction bases left unmatched: 15. The CDR3 spans 17 residues. The germline gives CDR1 SGHNT, CDR2 YENEEA. The CDR3 region has the DNA TGTGCCAGCAGCTTAGTTGGGACAGCCTCCTATTTCCTCGAGCAGTACTTC. The encoded protein is CASSLVGTASYFLEQYF.

This clone was counted once. J is TRBJ1-4 and V is TRBV27, with 7 bases identical to TRBD1. The CDR3 length is 16 residues. After removal of 6 bases from V and 0 bases from J, the junction contained 7 bases not matched to a gene. Germline assignment: CDR1 MNHEY and CDR2 SMNVEV (reference sequence). CDR3 nucleotides: TGTGCCAGCAGATACAGGGGTCCAGCAACTAATGAAAAACTGTTTTTT. Protein: CASRYRGPATNEKLFF.

This clone was recorded only once. Here the CDR3 DNA reads TGTGCCAGCAGCCAAGATAGAGGACTAGCGGGAGGCTACGAGCAGTACTTC. Its protein product is CASSQDRGLAGGYEQYF. This chain uses TRBV14 with TRBJ2-7; TRBD2 aligns across 14 bases. Germline V lookup: CDR1 SGHDN, CDR2 FVKESK. CDR3 length equals 17 residues. The J segment lost 3 bases and the V segment lost 0 bases, leaving 4 bases of the junction unmatched.

This chain joins TRBV5-4 and TRBJ2-1; a weak D match, TRBD2 (6 bases). Germline V gene data show CDR1 as SGHNT and CDR2 as YYREEE (reference sequence). The CDR3 runs to 14 residues. V was trimmed by 4 bases and J by 0 bases, leaving 8 bases between them. The CDR3 DNA sequence: TGTGCCAGCAGCCAGGACTACTCCTACAATGAGCAGTTCTTC. This translates into CASSQDYSYNEQFF.

This clone has a single count. The gene calls are TRBV5-1 and TRBJ2-7; maybe TRBD2 (5 bases). Germline CDR1 reads SGHRS; CDR2 reads YFSETQ. The V end lost 0 bases, the J end lost 2 bases, and 6 bases lay between the germline ends. The CDR3 has 13 amino acids. The CDR3 coding sequence is TGCGCCAGCAGCTTGGACGGGGCCTACGAGCAGTACTTC. Residues: CASSLDGAYEQYF.

The chain links TRBV5-1 to TRBJ2-7; 8 nucleotides line up with TRBD1. CDR1 and CDR2 from the germline V gene are SGHRS and YFSETQ. V shed 2 bases and J 4 bases; nucleotides not matched to a gene: 20. CDR3 length: 19 residues. CDR3 residues: CASSLGPGYTDRDRYEQYF. The CDR3, as DNA: TGCGCCAGCAGCTTAGGGCCGGGATATACGGACAGGGATAGGTACGAGCAGTACTTC.

This sequence joins TRBV19 and TRBJ1-6; a possible D gene is TRBD1 (6 bases). Trimming took 5 bases from V and 6 from J, leaving 17 bases between them. This CDR3 spans 16 amino acids. The germline V gene encodes CDR1 LNHDA and CDR2 SQIVND (reference sequence). The CDR3 sequence: CASSESPGGGNSPLHF. In DNA form, the CDR3 reads TGTGCCAGTAGTGAGAGTCCGGGAGGGGGTAATTCACCCCTCCACTTT.

The rearrangement joins TRBV27 to TRBJ2-2; D not resolved. V lost 5 bases, J lost 10 bases, and 11 bases lay in between. This CDR3 has 12 amino acids. Germline V gives CDR1 MNHEY, CDR2 SMNVEV (reference sequence). DNA for the CDR3: TGTGCCAGCAGTGCCGACTTGATGGAGCTGTTTTTT. This encodes CASSADLMELFF.

The J gene is TRBJ2-7, the V gene TRBV5-1; 7 bases are shared with TRBD1. V lost 7 bases and J lost 7; bases outside the gene matches: 17. Germline assignment: CDR1 SGHRS and CDR2 YFSETQ. The CDR3 has 15 amino acids. The CDR3 nucleotides are TGCGCCAGCTCTTTGAACCGACAGGGTACGGGGGAGCAGTACTTC. Its protein is CASSLNRQGTGEQYF. The whole variable domain, filled in from reference TRBV5-1 and TRBJ2-7, reads KAGVTQTPRYLIKTRGQQVTLSCSPISGHRSVSWYQQTPGQGLQFLFEYFSETQRNKGNFPGRFSGRQFSNSRSEMNVSTLELGDSALYLCASSLNRQGTGEQYFGPGTRLTVT.

Only a few counts were recorded for this clone. This same CDR3 is encoded by further DNA sequences in the sample. The J gene is TRBJ2-5, the V gene TRBV20-1, with D possibly being TRBD2 (6 bases). Trimming took off 2 bases at V and 5 bases at J, with 6 bases between the two ends. Germline CDR1 reads DFQATT; CDR2 reads SNEGSKA (reference sequence). The CDR3 is 11 amino acids. The CDR3: CSARRGETQYF. DNA for the CDR3: TGCAGTGCTAGACGGGGGGAGACCCAGTACTTC.

The gene calls are TRBV6-4 and TRBJ2-7, with 14 bases identical to TRBD2. This CDR3 comprises 18 residues. With V trimmed by 4 bases and J by 3 bases, 11 bases remained unmatched. The V gene's germline CDR1 is MRHNA and CDR2 SNTAGT. The CDR3 reads CASSARGRLAGGFYEQYF. DNA for the CDR3: TGTGCCAGCAGTGCCAGGGGGCGACTAGCGGGAGGGTTCTACGAGCAGTACTTC.

The V and J genes are TRBV7-3 and TRBJ2-2, with unresolved D. Trimming left V 1 base short and J 2 bases short, with 8 bases between. Germline V gene lookup returns CDR1 SGHTA and CDR2 FQGTGA. The CDR3 extends over 15 amino acids. This CDR3 is CASSLSSINTGELFF. CDR3 nucleotide sequence: TGTGCCAGCAGCTTAAGTAGTATAAACACCGGGGAGCTGTTTTTT.

Only a few counts were recorded for this clone. The CDR3: CASSEWRNNQPQHF. The CDR3 DNA reads as TGTGCCAGCAGTGAGTGGCGGAACAATCAGCCCCAGCATTTT. The chain couples TRBV2 to TRBJ1-5, with D uncertain. This CDR3 is 14 amino acids long. Trimming cost V 3 bases and J 3 bases, with 9 bases left between them. Germline V CDR1 and CDR2: SNHLY, FYNNEI.

The chain carries TRBV5-1 and TRBJ2-1; the D is unclear. The V end was cut by 4 bases, the J end by 5 bases, with 10 bases between. This CDR3 is built from 13 residues. Per the germline V gene, CDR1 is SGHRS and CDR2 is YFSETQ. CDR3: CASSLPTHNEQFF. In nucleotides, the CDR3 is TGCGCCAGCAGCCTACCCACCCACAATGAGCAGTTCTTC.

This chain connects TRBV18 to TRBJ2-1, with 9 bases that match TRBD2. Germline V gene sequence: CDR1 KGHSH, CDR2 LQKENI. The CDR3 totals 15 residues. V was pared by 5 bases and J by 7 bases, with 9 bases of the junction left unmatched. CDR3 sequence (DNA): TGTGCCAGCTCATTTAGCGGGAGTTTGGGTAATGAGCAGTTCTTC. Translation: CASSFSGSLGNEQFF.

V gene TRBV9 combines with J gene TRBJ1-1, with 10 nucleotides matching TRBD1. Germline lookup yields CDR1 SGDLS and CDR2 YYNGEE. Trimming at V came to 3 bases and at J to 11 bases, leaving 10 bases not matched to a gene. The CDR3 has 14 amino acids. DNA of the CDR3: TGTGCCAGCAGCGCGGGAGACGGGACAGGGGTTGCTTTCTTT. Protein product: CASSAGDGTGVAFF.

The chain couples TRBV5-6 to TRBJ2-7; 9 nucleotides align to TRBD2. Germline CDR1 is SGHDT and CDR2 is YYEEEE. V lost 0 bases to trimming and J lost 9 bases; unmatched junction nucleotides: 7. The CDR3 consists of 14 residues. CDR3 bases: TGTGCCAGCAGCTTGGCTACTAGCGGGCGGGGGCAGTACTTC. Translated: CASSLATSGRGQYF. Complete variable domain (other parts from reference TRBV5-6 and TRBJ2-7): DAGVTQSPTHLIKTRGQQVTLRCSPKSGHDTVSWYQQALGQGPQFIFQYYEEEERQRGNFPDRFSGHQFPNYSSELNVNALLLGDSALYLCASSLATSGRGQYFGPGTRLTVT.

The V gene is TRBV19, the J gene TRBJ2-3; D is perhaps TRBD1 (6 bases). There are 13 residues in the CDR3. Per germline, CDR1 LNHDA and CDR2 SQIVND (reference sequence). The V gene lost 5 bases and the J gene lost 4 bases, with 10 bases spanning the gap. The CDR3 region has the DNA TGTGCCAGTAGTCCCCAGGGGCCAGATACGCAGTATTTT. It encodes CASSPQGPDTQYF. The variable domain in full, with the rest retrieved from reference TRBV19 and TRBJ2-3, is DGGITQSPKYLFRKEGQNVTLSCEQNLNHDAMYWYRQDPGQGLRLIYYSQIVNDFQKGDIAEGYSVSREKKESFPLTVTSAQKNPTAFYLCASSPQGPDTQYFGPGTRLTVL.

The chain recombines TRBV12-3 or TRBV12-4 with TRBJ2-1; 8 bases map to TRBD2. J lost 4 bases, V lost 10 bases, and 6 bases had no gene match. The CDR3 loop spans 13 amino acids. CDR3 sequence: CATGTRVYNEQFF. The CDR3 DNA sequence: TGTGCCACCGGGACTAGGGTATACAATGAGCAGTTCTTC.